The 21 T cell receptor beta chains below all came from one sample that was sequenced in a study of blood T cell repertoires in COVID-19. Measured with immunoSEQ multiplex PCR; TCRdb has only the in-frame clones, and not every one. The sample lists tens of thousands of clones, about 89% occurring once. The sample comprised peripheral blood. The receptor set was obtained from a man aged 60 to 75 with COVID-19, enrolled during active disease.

Written as DNA, the CDR3 is TGCGCCAGCAGCCTCTCCCCCCCAGTGGGGACTAGCGGAAATTACAATGAGCAGTTCTTC. It codes for CASSLSPPVGTSGNYNEQFF. This chain joins TRBV5-1 and TRBJ2-1, with 11 positions matching TRBD2. Per the germline V gene, CDR1 is SGHRS and CDR2 is YFSETQ. The V segment lost 4 bases and the J segment 4 bases; nucleotides outside the gene matches: 19. CDR3 size: 20 residues.

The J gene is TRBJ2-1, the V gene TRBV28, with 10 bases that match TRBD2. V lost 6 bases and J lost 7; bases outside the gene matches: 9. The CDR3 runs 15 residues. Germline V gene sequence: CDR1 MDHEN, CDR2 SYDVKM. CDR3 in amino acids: CASSRAGLARNEQFF. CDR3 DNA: TGTGCCAGCAGCCGGGCGGGACTAGCGAGGAATGAGCAGTTCTTC. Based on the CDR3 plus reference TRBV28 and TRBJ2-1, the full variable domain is DVKVTQSSRYLVKRTGEKVFLECVQDMDHENMFWYRQDPGLGLRLIYFSYDVKMKEKGDIPEGYSVSREKKERFSLILESASTNQTSMYLCASSRAGLARNEQFFGPGTRLTVL.

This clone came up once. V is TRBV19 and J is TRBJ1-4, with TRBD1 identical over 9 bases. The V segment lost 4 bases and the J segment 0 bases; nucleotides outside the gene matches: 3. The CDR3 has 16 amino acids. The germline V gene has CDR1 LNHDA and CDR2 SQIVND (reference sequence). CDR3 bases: TGTGCCAGTAGTAGGGGACAGGGAACAACTAATGAAAAACTGTTTTTT. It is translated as CASSRGQGTTNEKLFF.

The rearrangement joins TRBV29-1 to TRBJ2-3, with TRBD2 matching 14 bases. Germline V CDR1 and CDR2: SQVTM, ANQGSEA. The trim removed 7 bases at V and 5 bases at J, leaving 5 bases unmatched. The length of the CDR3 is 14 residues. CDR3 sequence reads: CSDAGLAGGDTQYF. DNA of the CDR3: TGCAGCGACGCCGGACTAGCGGGAGGAGATACGCAGTATTTT.

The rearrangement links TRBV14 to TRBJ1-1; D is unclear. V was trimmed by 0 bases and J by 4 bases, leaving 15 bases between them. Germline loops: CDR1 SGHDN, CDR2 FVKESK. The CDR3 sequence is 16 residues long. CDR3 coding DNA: TGTGCCAGCAGCCAAGATACGCGGGGAAAGCCCACTGAAGCTTTCTTT. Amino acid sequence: CASSQDTRGKPTEAFF.

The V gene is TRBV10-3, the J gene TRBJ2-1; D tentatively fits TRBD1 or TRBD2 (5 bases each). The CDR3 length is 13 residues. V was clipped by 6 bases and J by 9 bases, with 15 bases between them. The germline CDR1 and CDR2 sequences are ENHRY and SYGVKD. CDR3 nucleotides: TGTGCCATCAGGGAGGCAGGGATCACTGAGCAGTTCTTC. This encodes CAIREAGITEQFF.

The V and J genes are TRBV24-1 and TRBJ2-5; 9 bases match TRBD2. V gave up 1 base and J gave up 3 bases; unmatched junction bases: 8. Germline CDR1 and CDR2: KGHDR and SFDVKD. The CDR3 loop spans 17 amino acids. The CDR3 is CATSDFRREGSEETQYF. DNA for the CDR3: TGTGCCACCAGTGATTTTAGGCGGGAGGGGTCCGAAGAGACCCAGTACTTC.

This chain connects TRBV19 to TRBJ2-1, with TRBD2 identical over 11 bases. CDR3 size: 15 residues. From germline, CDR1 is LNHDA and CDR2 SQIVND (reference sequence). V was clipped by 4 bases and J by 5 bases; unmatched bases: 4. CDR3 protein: CASSRGLAVNNEQFF. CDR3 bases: TGTGCCAGTAGTAGGGGACTAGCGGTAAACAATGAGCAGTTCTTC.

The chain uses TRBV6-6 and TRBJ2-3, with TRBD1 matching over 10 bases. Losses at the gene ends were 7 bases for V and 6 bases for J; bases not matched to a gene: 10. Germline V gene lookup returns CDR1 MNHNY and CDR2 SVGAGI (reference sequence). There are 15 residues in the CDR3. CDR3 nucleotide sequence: TGTGCCAGCACCCACTCGACAGGGGGCGAGGATACGCAGTATTTT. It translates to CASTHSTGGEDTQYF.

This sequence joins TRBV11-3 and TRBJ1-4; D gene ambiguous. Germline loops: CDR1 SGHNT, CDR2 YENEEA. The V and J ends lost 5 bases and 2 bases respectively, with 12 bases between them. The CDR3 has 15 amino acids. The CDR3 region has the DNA TGTGCCAGCAGCGGCTCCGACGGGACTAATGAAAAACTGTTTTTT. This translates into CASSGSDGTNEKLFF. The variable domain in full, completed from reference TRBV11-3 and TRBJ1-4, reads EAGVVQSPRYKIIEKKQPVAFWCNPISGHNTLYWYLQNLGQGPELLIRYENEEAVDDSQLPKDRFSAERLKGVDSTLKIQPAELGDSAVYLCASSGSDGTNEKLFFGSGTQLSVL.

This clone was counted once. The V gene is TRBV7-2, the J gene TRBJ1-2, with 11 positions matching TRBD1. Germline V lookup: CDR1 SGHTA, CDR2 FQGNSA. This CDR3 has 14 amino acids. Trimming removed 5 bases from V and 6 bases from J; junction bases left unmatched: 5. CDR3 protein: CASSTWTGGDGYTF. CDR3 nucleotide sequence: TGTGCCAGCAGCACCTGGACAGGGGGCGATGGCTACACCTTC.

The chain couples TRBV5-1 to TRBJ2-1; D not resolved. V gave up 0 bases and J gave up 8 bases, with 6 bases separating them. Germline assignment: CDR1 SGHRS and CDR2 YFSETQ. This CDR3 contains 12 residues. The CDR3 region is CASSLGSYEQFF. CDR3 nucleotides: TGCGCCAGCAGCTTGGGTAGTTATGAGCAGTTCTTC. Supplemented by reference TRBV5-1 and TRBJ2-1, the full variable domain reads KAGVTQTPRYLIKTRGQQVTLSCSPISGHRSVSWYQQTPGQGLQFLFEYFSETQRNKGNFPGRFSGRQFSNSRSEMNVSTLELGDSALYLCASSLGSYEQFFGPGTRLTVL.

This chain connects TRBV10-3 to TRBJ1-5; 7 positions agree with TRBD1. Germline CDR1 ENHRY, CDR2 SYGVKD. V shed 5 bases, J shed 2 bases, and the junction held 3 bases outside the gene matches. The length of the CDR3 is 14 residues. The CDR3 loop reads CAISSDRGNQPQHF. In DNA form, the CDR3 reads TGTGCCATCAGTTCTGACAGGGGCAATCAGCCCCAGCATTTT.

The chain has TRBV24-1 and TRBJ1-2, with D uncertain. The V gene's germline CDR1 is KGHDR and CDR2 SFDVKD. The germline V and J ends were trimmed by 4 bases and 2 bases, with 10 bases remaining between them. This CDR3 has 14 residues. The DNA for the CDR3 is TGTGCCACCAGTGACCCGGGTAGGAACTATGGCTACACCTTC. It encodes CATSDPGRNYGYTF.

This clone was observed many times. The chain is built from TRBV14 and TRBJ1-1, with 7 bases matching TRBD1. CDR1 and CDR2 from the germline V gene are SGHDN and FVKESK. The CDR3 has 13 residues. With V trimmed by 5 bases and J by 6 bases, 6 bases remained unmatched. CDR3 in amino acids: CASSWTGRAEAFF. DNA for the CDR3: TGTGCCAGCAGCTGGACAGGACGGGCTGAAGCTTTCTTT. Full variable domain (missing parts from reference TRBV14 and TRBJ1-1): EAGVTQFPSHSVIEKGQTVTLRCDPISGHDNLYWYRRVMGKEIKFLLHFVKESKQDESGMPNNRFLAERTGGTYSTLKVQPAELEDSGVYFCASSWTGRAEAFFGQGTRLTVV.

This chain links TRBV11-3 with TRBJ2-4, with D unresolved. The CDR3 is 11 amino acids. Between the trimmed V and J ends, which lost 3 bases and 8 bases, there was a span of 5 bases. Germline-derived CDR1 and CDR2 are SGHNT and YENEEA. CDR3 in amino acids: CASSFTDIQYF. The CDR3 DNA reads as TGTGCCAGCAGCTTCACGGACATTCAGTACTTC.

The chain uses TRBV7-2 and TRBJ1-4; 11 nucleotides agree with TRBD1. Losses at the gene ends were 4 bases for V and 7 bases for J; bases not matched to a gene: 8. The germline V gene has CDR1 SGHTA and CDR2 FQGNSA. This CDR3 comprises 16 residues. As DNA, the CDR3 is TGTGCCAGCAGCTCGGACAGGGGGCAACGTGGTGAAAAACTGTTTTTT. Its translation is CASSSDRGQRGEKLFF.

For the CDR3, the DNA is TGTGCCAGTAACCGGGACAGGGTGGGCAATGAGCAGTTCTTC. Translation gives CASNRDRVGNEQFF. The rearrangement joins TRBV19 to TRBJ2-1, with 9 positions matching TRBD1. The CDR3 totals 14 residues. V lost 7 bases to trimming and J lost 6 bases; unmatched junction nucleotides: 7. Germline V gene data show CDR1 as LNHDA and CDR2 as SQIVND (reference sequence).

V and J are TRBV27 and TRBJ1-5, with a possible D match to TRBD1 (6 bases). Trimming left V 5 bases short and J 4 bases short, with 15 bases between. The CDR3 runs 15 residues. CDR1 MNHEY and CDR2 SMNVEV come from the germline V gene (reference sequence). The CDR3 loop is CASSPVLQGNQPQHF. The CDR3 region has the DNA TGTGCCAGCAGTCCTGTGTTACAGGGTAATCAGCCCCAGCATTTT.

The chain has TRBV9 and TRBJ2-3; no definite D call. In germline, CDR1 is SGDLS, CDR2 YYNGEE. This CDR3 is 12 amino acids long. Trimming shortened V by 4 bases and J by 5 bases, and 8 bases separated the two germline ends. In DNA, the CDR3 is TGTGCCAGCAGCCCCCGAGAAGATACGCAGTATTTT. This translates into CASSPREDTQYF. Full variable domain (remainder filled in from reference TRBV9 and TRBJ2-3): DSGVTQTPKHLITATGQRVTLRCSPRSGDLSVYWYQQSLDQGLQFLIQYYNGEERAKGNILERFSAQQFPDLHSELNLSSLELGDSALYFCASSPREDTQYFGPGTRLTVL.

The CDR3 region is CASSLVGNEQFF. The CDR3 region has the DNA TGTGCCAGCAGCTTAGTCGGCAATGAGCAGTTCTTC. The J gene is TRBJ2-1, the V gene TRBV11-3; D is unclear. CDR3 length: 12 residues. V was trimmed by 1 base and J by 6 bases, leaving 4 bases between them. Germline CDR1 SGHNT, CDR2 YENEEA.